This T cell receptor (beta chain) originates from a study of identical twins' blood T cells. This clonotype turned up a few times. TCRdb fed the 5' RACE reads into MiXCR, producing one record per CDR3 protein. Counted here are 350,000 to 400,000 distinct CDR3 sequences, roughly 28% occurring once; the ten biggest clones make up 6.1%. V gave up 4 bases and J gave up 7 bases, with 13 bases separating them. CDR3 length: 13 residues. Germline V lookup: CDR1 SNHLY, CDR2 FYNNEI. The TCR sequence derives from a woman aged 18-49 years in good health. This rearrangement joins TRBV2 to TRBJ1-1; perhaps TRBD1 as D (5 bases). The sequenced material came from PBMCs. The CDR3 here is CASSVGQALEAFF. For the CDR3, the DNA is TGTGCCAGCAGTGTGGGGCAGGCCCTTGAAGCTTTCTTT.